The present T cell receptor beta chain was sequenced within a study of cytomegalovirus exposure and HLA in healthy donors. With 60 Vbeta and 13 Jbeta primers, the PCR was carried out. Some clones are missing from TCRdb's copy, which holds only in-frame ones; the method was immunoSEQ multiplex PCR. The sample records about 130,000 clones, about 80% being singletons. This TCR was recovered from a man aged 25-45 years in good health and CMV-seronegative. Sequences were obtained from PBMCs.

The CDR3 protein is CASIFSANEQFF. CDR3 nucleotide sequence: TGTGCCAGCATTTTTAGCGCTAATGAGCAGTTCTTC. The chain combines TRBV7-9 with TRBJ2-1; D is perhaps TRBD2 (5 bases). Deletions cut 7 bases from V and 7 bases from J, with 11 bases between. Germline CDR1 is SEHNR and CDR2 is FQNEAQ (reference sequence). This CDR3 comprises 12 residues.